This TCR beta chain was retrieved from a study of T cells in Graves' hyperthyroidism and ophthalmopathy. Study results and caveats: From stable hyperthyroidism, ophthalmopathy was separated by a 13 V-J model.

RNA transcripts were the template for amplifying TCR beta CDR3 regions. Primed by the HTBI set, a first-round RT-PCR was run on the TCR CDR3. TCRdb processed the multiplex PCR reads anew with MiXCR; each CDR3 protein has one entry. The repertoire includes roughly 580,000 distinct CDR3 sequences, approximately 44% of them detected once, and roughly 8.2% sits in the top ten. V was clipped by 11 bases and J by 1 base; unmatched bases: 10. Germline-derived CDR1 and CDR2 are MNHNS and SASEGT. The CDR3 runs 14 residues. Exclusion criteria comprised uncontrolled infection, other autoimmune disease, pregnancy or lactation. Diagnoses used clinical symptoms, serum thyroxine and TRAb, thyroid ultrasound and orbital computed tomography. About this clonotype itself: Its specificity is not known.

This TCR derives from a woman aged 18-29 years with Graves' hyperthyroidism. The J gene is TRBJ1-1, the V gene TRBV6-1, with 7 nucleotides matching TRBD1. Source material: peripheral blood or thyroid tissue (not recorded which). CDR3 nucleotide sequence: TGTGCCTGCTTCCCCGGGACAGCGAACACTGAAGCTTTCTTT. Its translation: CACFPGTANTEAFF.